This TCR beta chain comes out of a study of T cell repertoires in cytomegalovirus infection. On the study more broadly: Both recently identified HLA-C-restricted and well-studied HLA-B-restricted CMV epitopes were used in the study. CMV infection plus the matching HLA type was flagged by public TCR beta signatures. The study's findings and limits: Pooled public TCR beta family frequency picked out CMV carriers with the relevant HLA.

TCRdb re-called the reads with MiXCR, one entry per CDR3 protein. This sample has 550,000 to 850,000 distinct CDR3 sequences, with 30% to 40% found just once. This clonotype was observed at least ten times. Its antigen is undetermined. The starting material was cultured PBMCs, obtained from culture after CMV antigen stimulation. The source is a human donor in good health (CMV status not recorded). Some clones in this sample may be carry-over from other donors' samples.

The chain's CDR3 is CASLYDAFGTGELFF. CDR3 coding DNA: TGTGCCAGCCTCTACGATGCGTTTGGCACCGGGGAGCTGTTTTTT. This chain connects TRBV7-2 to TRBJ2-2; no clear D. Between the trimmed V and J ends, which lost 8 bases and 4 bases, there was a span of 17 bases. This CDR3 contains 15 residues. Germline-derived CDR1 and CDR2 are SGHTA and FQGNSA.